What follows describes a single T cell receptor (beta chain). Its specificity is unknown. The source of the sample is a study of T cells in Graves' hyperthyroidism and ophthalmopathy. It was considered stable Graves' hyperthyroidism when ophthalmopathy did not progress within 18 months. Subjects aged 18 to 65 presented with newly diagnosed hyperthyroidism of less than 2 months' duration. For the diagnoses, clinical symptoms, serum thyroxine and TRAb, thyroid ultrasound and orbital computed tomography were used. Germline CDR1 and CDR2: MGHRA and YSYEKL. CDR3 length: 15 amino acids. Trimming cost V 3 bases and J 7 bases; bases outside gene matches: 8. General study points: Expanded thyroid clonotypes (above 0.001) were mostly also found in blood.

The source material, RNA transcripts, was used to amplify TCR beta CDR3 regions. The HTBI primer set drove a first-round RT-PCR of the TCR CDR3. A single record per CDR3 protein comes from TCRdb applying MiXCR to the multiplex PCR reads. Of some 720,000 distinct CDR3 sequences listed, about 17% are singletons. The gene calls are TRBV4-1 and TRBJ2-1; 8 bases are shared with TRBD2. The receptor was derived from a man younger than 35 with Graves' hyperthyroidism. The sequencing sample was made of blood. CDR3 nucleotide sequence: TGCGCCAGCAGCCATGGGGAGGCTAGCGGGAATGAGCAGTTCTTC. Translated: CASSHGEASGNEQFF.